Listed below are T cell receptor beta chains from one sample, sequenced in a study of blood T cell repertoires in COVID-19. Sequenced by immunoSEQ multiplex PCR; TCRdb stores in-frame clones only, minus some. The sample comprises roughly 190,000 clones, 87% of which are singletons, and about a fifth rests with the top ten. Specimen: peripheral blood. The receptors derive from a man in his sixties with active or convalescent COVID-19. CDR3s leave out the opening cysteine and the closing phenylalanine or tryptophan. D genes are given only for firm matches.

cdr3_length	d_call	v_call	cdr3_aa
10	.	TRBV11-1	ASSRGLYEQY
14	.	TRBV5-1	ASSLELRELNTEAF
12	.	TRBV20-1	SASKSGSNQPQH
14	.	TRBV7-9	ASSLAFGSGANVLT
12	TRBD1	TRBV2	ASSDRTGLGGYT
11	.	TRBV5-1	ASRASGTDTQY
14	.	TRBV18	ASSPPVGQGSGGYT
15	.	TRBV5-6	ASSFESPRGFQETQY
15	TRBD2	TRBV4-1	ASSQDQTSGGNNEQF
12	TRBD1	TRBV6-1	ASSETGVTYEQY
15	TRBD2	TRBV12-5	ASGSSRASGDFNEQF
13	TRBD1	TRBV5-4	ASSPIDRVGDTQY
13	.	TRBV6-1	ASSEFGHRNYGYT
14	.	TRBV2	ASSEGGVFYNSPLH